The T cell receptor beta chain under discussion was sequenced for a study of cytomegalovirus exposure and HLA in healthy donors. General study results and limits: The study put some 150 TCR beta chains on its list as cytomegalovirus-associated.

The CDR3 runs to 12 residues. Trimming shortened V by 4 bases and J by 7 bases, and 12 bases separated the two germline ends. In germline, CDR1 is GTSNPN, CDR2 SVGIG (reference sequence). The PCR ran on 60 Vbeta and 13 Jbeta primers. Sequenced by immunoSEQ multiplex PCR; TCRdb stores in-frame clones only, minus some. The sample holds approximately 92,000 clones. In the case of this clone: Antigen unknown.

The receptor was derived from a woman aged 25 to 45 in good health and CMV-seronegative. The chain is built from TRBV30 and TRBJ2-3; tentative D call: TRBD2 (5 bases). The specimen was PBMCs. The CDR3 loop is CAWTKGRNTQYF. The CDR3 DNA is TGTGCCTGGACTAAAGGGAGAAATACGCAGTATTTT.